This TCR beta chain was profiled in a study of T cells in Graves' hyperthyroidism and ophthalmopathy. About the research overall: Upon initial diagnosis and before any treatment, peripheral blood was collected. Overall study findings and caveats: Ophthalmopathy was predicted by the model a median of about 6.7 months ahead of onset.

Amplified regions were TCR beta CDR3 sequences from RNA transcripts. TCR CDR3 underwent first-round RT-PCR with the HTBI primer set. TCRdb reanalysed the multiplex PCR reads using MiXCR and keeps one entry per CDR3 protein. This sample has fewer than 750,000 distinct CDR3 sequences, with roughly 15% found just once. Note on this clonotype: Antigen: not known. Relative to the germline gene, one junction end is altered; a read error may explain this.

Investigators excluded patients with uncontrolled infection, other autoimmune disease, pregnancy or lactation. Diagnoses rested on clinical symptoms, serum thyroxine and TRAb, thyroid ultrasound and orbital computed tomography. The receptor was isolated from a woman aged 40 to 49 with Graves' ophthalmopathy. Sequenced: blood.

Here the CDR3 reads CASGLVGAYTGELFF. The CDR3 DNA sequence: TGTGCCAGCGGCTTAGTAGGGGCTTACACCGGGGAGCTGTTTTTT. The rearrangement joins TRBV7-8 to TRBJ2-2, with D possibly being TRBD1 (5 bases). CDR3 length: 15 residues. Germline V lookup: CDR1 SGHVS, CDR2 FQNEAQ.